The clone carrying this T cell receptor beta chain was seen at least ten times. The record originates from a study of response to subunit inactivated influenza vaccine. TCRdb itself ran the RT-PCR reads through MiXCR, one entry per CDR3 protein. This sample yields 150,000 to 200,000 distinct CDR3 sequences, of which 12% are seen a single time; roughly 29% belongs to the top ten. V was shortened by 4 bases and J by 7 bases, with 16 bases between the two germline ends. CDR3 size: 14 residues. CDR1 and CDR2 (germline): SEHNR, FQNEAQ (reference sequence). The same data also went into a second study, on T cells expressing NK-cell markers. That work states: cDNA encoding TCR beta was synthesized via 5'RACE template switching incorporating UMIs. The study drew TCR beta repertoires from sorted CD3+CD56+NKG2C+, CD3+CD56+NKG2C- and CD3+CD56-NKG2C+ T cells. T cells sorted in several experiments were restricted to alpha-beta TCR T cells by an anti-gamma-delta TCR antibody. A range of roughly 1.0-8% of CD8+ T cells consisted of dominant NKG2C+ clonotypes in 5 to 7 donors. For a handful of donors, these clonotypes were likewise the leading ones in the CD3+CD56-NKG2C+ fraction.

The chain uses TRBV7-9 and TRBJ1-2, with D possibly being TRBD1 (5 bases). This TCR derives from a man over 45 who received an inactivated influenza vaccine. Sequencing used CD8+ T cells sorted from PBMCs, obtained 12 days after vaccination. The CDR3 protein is CASSWEGPRGGYTF. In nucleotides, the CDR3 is TGTGCCAGCAGCTGGGAGGGGCCGAGGGGTGGCTACACCTTC.